The rows below give T cell receptor beta chains drawn from one sample of a study of identical twins' blood T cells. One entry per CDR3 protein, called by TCRdb with MiXCR from the 5' RACE reads. The sample has roughly 380,000 distinct CDR3 sequences, under 30% seen once. Sequenced input: PBMCs. The receptors derive from a woman aged 18-49 years in good health. The conserved cysteine and the conserved F or W are not part of the CDR3 here. A D gene is named only where the DNA matches it firmly. Rows may omit the clone size; those that give it use once, few, many or a size class.

D gene: NA
V gene: TRBV30
clone size: few
J gene: TRBJ1-1
CDR3 length: 11
CDR3 protein: AYAGQKNTEAF

D gene: NA
V gene: TRBV20-1
clone size: few
J gene: TRBJ1-4
CDR3 length: 13
CDR3 protein: SAYGPQEQNEKLF

D gene: NA
V gene: TRBV9
clone size: NA
J gene: TRBJ1-4
CDR3 length: 10
CDR3 protein: ASSSDDEKMF

D gene: NA
V gene: TRBV7-6
clone size: many
J gene: TRBJ1-1
CDR3 length: 11
CDR3 protein: ASSLAELAEAF

D gene: NA
V gene: TRBV18
clone size: NA
J gene: TRBJ2-7
CDR3 length: 13
CDR3 protein: ASSPTSTPNYEQY

D gene: TRBD1
V gene: TRBV20-1
clone size: NA
J gene: TRBJ2-7
CDR3 length: 13
CDR3 protein: SARLTGTGLYEQY

D gene: NA
V gene: TRBV29-1
clone size: NA
J gene: TRBJ1-4
CDR3 length: 11
CDR3 protein: SVYRQGGEKLF

D gene: NA
V gene: TRBV7-3
clone size: NA
J gene: TRBJ2-3
CDR3 length: 12
CDR3 protein: ASSLMARRDTQY

D gene: NA
V gene: TRBV11-2
clone size: NA
J gene: TRBJ1-2
CDR3 length: 10
CDR3 protein: ASSLGKYGYT

D gene: NA
V gene: TRBV3-1
clone size: few
J gene: TRBJ2-5
CDR3 length: 10
CDR3 protein: ASSQDSETQY

D gene: NA
V gene: TRBV9
clone size: NA
J gene: TRBJ2-2
CDR3 length: 12
CDR3 protein: ASSGQPGTGDLF

D gene: NA
V gene: TRBV12-3/TRBV12-4
clone size: NA
J gene: TRBJ1-5
CDR3 length: 15
CDR3 protein: ASSPGSGTLRGQPQH

D gene: NA
V gene: TRBV4-3
clone size: NA
J gene: TRBJ1-1
CDR3 length: 11
CDR3 protein: ASSQTMNTEAF

D gene: TRBD1
V gene: TRBV5-6
clone size: few
J gene: TRBJ1-1
CDR3 length: 12
CDR3 protein: ASSYVQGFGDAF

D gene: TRBD2
V gene: TRBV6-4
clone size: NA
J gene: TRBJ2-3
CDR3 length: 12
CDR3 protein: ASAIAGDRDTQY

D gene: NA
V gene: TRBV5-1
clone size: few
J gene: TRBJ2-7
CDR3 length: 12
CDR3 protein: ASSSLTLSYEQY

D gene: NA
V gene: TRBV19
clone size: NA
J gene: TRBJ2-3
CDR3 length: 11
CDR3 protein: ASSIGFTDTQY

D gene: NA
V gene: TRBV5-1
clone size: many
J gene: TRBJ1-1
CDR3 length: 12
CDR3 protein: ASSLNTLNTEAF

D gene: NA
V gene: TRBV20-1
clone size: NA
J gene: TRBJ1-4
CDR3 length: 12
CDR3 protein: SARDEGIGEKLF

D gene: NA
V gene: TRBV2
clone size: few
J gene: TRBJ1-5
CDR3 length: 10
CDR3 protein: ASRESNQPQH

D gene: TRBD1
V gene: TRBV7-8
clone size: NA
J gene: TRBJ1-4
CDR3 length: 11
CDR3 protein: ASRTTGTEKLF

D gene: TRBD2
V gene: TRBV20-1
clone size: few
J gene: TRBJ2-1
CDR3 length: 11
CDR3 protein: SAPSGGVNEQF

D gene: NA
V gene: TRBV2
clone size: few
J gene: TRBJ1-2
CDR3 length: 16
CDR3 protein: ASSEGAGSGPYNYGYT

D gene: NA
V gene: TRBV14
clone size: NA
J gene: TRBJ1-2
CDR3 length: 12
CDR3 protein: ASSQEVDYYGYT

D gene: NA
V gene: TRBV29-1
clone size: NA
J gene: TRBJ1-5
CDR3 length: 12
CDR3 protein: INLQGIGKQPQH

D gene: TRBD1
V gene: TRBV29-1
clone size: NA
J gene: TRBJ1-1
CDR3 length: 12
CDR3 protein: SVVWGQGRFEAF

D gene: TRBD1
V gene: TRBV2
clone size: few
J gene: TRBJ1-4
CDR3 length: 13
CDR3 protein: ASCQEGGLNEKLF

D gene: NA
V gene: TRBV28
clone size: NA
J gene: TRBJ1-1
CDR3 length: 14
CDR3 protein: ASSLGRAVKHTVAF

D gene: NA
V gene: TRBV27
clone size: NA
J gene: TRBJ2-1
CDR3 length: 13
CDR3 protein: ASSLGGNPNNEQF

D gene: NA
V gene: TRBV19
clone size: NA
J gene: TRBJ1-2
CDR3 length: 10
CDR3 protein: ASSIDPGGYT

D gene: NA
V gene: TRBV10-1
clone size: many
J gene: TRBJ1-1
CDR3 length: 12
CDR3 protein: ASSESTDYTEAF

D gene: NA
V gene: TRBV10-3
clone size: NA
J gene: TRBJ2-2
CDR3 length: 9
CDR3 protein: AISMSEELF

D gene: NA
V gene: TRBV14
clone size: few
J gene: TRBJ1-2
CDR3 length: 13
CDR3 protein: ASSGGPGNFYGYT

D gene: NA
V gene: TRBV11-2
clone size: NA
J gene: TRBJ1-1
CDR3 length: 12
CDR3 protein: ASSKTVVNTEAF

D gene: NA
V gene: TRBV6-2/TRBV6-3
clone size: few
J gene: TRBJ1-1
CDR3 length: 13
CDR3 protein: ASSYSGVPGTEAF

D gene: NA
V gene: TRBV7-9
clone size: NA
J gene: TRBJ1-1
CDR3 length: 15
CDR3 protein: ASSSRLGHLKNTEAF

D gene: NA
V gene: TRBV28
clone size: many
J gene: TRBJ1-1
CDR3 length: 9
CDR3 protein: ASSLTEEAF

D gene: NA
V gene: TRBV7-9
clone size: many
J gene: TRBJ2-1
CDR3 length: 10
CDR3 protein: ASSLGLNEQF

D gene: TRBD1
V gene: TRBV29-1
clone size: NA
J gene: TRBJ2-3
CDR3 length: 12
CDR3 protein: SVHPGQGKDTQY

D gene: NA
V gene: TRBV11-2
clone size: many
J gene: TRBJ1-1
CDR3 length: 11
CDR3 protein: ASSSDINTEAF

D gene: NA
V gene: TRBV5-6
clone size: NA
J gene: TRBJ2-5
CDR3 length: 16
CDR3 protein: ASSLFRPGTTIQETQY

D gene: TRBD1
V gene: TRBV29-1
clone size: many
J gene: TRBJ1-2
CDR3 length: 12
CDR3 protein: SVEKGARNYGYT

D gene: NA
V gene: TRBV7-9
clone size: once
J gene: TRBJ2-1
CDR3 length: 14
CDR3 protein: ASSLGSLDFGNEQF

D gene: NA
V gene: TRBV5-1
clone size: many
J gene: TRBJ1-2
CDR3 length: 11
CDR3 protein: ASSLPENYGYT

D gene: NA
V gene: TRBV6-2/TRBV6-3
clone size: NA
J gene: TRBJ2-3
CDR3 length: 9
CDR3 protein: ASGRTDTQY

D gene: NA
V gene: TRBV29-1
clone size: few
J gene: TRBJ1-1
CDR3 length: 11
CDR3 protein: SVVKRRASEAF

D gene: NA
V gene: TRBV20-1
clone size: few
J gene: TRBJ2-1
CDR3 length: 8
CDR3 protein: SAVSGEQF

D gene: NA
V gene: TRBV7-9
clone size: NA
J gene: TRBJ2-2
CDR3 length: 12
CDR3 protein: ASSPSMVTGELF

D gene: TRBD1
V gene: TRBV5-1
clone size: few
J gene: TRBJ1-3
CDR3 length: 15
CDR3 protein: ASRKLMIGGFGNTIY

D gene: NA
V gene: TRBV2
clone size: NA
J gene: TRBJ1-2
CDR3 length: 15
CDR3 protein: ASSSGASAASNYGYT

D gene: NA
V gene: TRBV19
clone size: NA
J gene: TRBJ1-3
CDR3 length: 10
CDR3 protein: ASNQLKNTIY

D gene: NA
V gene: TRBV7-2
clone size: NA
J gene: TRBJ1-5
CDR3 length: 11
CDR3 protein: ASSPEANQPQH

D gene: NA
V gene: TRBV11-2
clone size: NA
J gene: TRBJ2-7
CDR3 length: 13
CDR3 protein: ASSLTDPASYEQY

D gene: NA
V gene: TRBV29-1
clone size: few
J gene: TRBJ1-1
CDR3 length: 13
CDR3 protein: SVRRAYSMNTEAF

D gene: NA
V gene: TRBV6-6
clone size: once
J gene: TRBJ1-2
CDR3 length: 12
CDR3 protein: ASLVEEGTYGYT

D gene: NA
V gene: TRBV4-3
clone size: few
J gene: TRBJ1-4
CDR3 length: 13
CDR3 protein: ASSQRRGSSQKLF

D gene: NA
V gene: TRBV20-1
clone size: NA
J gene: TRBJ2-1
CDR3 length: 11
CDR3 protein: SASRGPYNEQF

D gene: NA
V gene: TRBV10-3
clone size: few
J gene: TRBJ1-2
CDR3 length: 12
CDR3 protein: ATKDPQGNYGYT

D gene: NA
V gene: TRBV7-8
clone size: NA
J gene: TRBJ2-7
CDR3 length: 13
CDR3 protein: ASRRNQGPSYEQY

D gene: NA
V gene: TRBV5-1
clone size: few
J gene: TRBJ1-2
CDR3 length: 13
CDR3 protein: ASSLALGYYYGYT